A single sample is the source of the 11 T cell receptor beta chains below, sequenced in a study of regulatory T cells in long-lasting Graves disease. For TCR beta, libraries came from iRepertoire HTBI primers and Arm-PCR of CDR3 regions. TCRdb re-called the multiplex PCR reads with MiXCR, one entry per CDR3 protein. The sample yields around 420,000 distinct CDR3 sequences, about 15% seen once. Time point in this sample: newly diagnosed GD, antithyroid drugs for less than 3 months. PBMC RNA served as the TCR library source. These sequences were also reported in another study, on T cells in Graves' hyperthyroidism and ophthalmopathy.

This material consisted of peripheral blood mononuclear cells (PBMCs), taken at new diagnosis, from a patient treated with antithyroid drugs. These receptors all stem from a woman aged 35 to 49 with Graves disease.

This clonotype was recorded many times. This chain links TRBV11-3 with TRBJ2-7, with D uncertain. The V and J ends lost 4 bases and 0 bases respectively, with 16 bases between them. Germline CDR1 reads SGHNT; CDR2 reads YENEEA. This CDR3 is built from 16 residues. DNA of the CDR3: TGTGCCAGCAGCTCAGATCGGGCCCAACGCTCCTACGAGCAGTACTTC. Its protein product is CASSSDRAQRSYEQYF.

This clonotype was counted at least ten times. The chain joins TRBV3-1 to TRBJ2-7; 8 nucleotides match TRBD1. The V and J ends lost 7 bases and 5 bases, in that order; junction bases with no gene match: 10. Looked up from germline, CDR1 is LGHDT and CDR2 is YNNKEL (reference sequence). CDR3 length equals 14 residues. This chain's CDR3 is CASTPRDRGHEQYF. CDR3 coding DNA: TGTGCCAGCACCCCCCGAGACAGGGGTCACGAGCAGTACTTC.

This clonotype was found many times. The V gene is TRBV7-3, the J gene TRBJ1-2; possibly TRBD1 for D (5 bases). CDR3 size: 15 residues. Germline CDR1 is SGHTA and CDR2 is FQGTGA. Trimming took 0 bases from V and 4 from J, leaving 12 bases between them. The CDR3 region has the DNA TGTGCCAGCAGCTTAACGGGGGAGGGCCCCTATGGCTACACCTTC. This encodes CASSLTGEGPYGYTF.

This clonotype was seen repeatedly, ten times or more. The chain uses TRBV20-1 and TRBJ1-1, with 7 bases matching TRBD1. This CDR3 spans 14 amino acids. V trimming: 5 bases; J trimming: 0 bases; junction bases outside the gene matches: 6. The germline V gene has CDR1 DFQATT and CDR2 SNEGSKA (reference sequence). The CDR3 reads CSAGGQIMNTEAFF. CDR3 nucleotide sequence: TGCAGTGCTGGGGGACAGATCATGAACACTGAAGCTTTCTTT.

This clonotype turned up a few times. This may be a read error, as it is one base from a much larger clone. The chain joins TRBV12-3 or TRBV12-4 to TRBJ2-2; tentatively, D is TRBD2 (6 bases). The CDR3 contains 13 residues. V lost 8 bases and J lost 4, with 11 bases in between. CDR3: CASGDSPTGELFF. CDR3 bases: TGTGCCAGCGGGGACTCCCCCACCGGGGAGCTGTTTTTT.

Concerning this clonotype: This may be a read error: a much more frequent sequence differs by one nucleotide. CDR3 bases: TGTGCCAGCAGTTCAGGGAAAGGGGGTAATTCACCCCTCCACTTT. Its protein is CASSSGKGGNSPLHF. The chain links TRBV28 to TRBJ1-6, with D perhaps TRBD1 (6 bases). Germline values: CDR1 MDHEN, CDR2 SYDVKM. Trimming removed 4 bases at V and 6 bases at J, with 13 bases between. The CDR3 length is 15 residues.

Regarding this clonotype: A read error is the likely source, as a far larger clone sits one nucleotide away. The CDR3 sequence: CASSLLRDRVSETQFF. CDR3 DNA: TGTGCCAGCAGCTTACTCCGGGACAGGGTATCAGAGACCCAGTTCTTC. V and J are TRBV11-2 and TRBJ2-3; TRBD1 matches 9 bases. The end of the DNA aligns better with TRBJ2-1, so the J call may be wrong. This CDR3 contains 16 residues. The germline CDR1 and CDR2 sequences are SGHAT and FQNNGV.

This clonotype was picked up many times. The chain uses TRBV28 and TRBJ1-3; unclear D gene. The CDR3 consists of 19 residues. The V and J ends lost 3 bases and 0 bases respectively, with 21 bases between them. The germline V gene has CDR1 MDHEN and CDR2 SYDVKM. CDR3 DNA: TGTGCCAGCAGTTTCTTTCAGTGGGCACGACCGGTCTCTGGAAACACCATATATTTT. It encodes CASSFFQWARPVSGNTIYF.

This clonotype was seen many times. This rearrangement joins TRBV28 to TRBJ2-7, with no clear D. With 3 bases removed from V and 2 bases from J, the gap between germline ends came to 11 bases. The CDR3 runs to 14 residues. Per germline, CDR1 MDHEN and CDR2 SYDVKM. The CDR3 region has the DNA TGTGCCAGCAGTTTGCGAACGACGACCTACGAGCAGTACTTC. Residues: CASSLRTTTYEQYF.

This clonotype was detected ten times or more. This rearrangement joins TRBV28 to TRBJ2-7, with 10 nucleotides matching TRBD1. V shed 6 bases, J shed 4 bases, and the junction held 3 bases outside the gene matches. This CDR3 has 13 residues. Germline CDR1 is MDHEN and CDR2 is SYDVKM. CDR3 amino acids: CASRTGQGYEQYF. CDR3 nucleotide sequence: TGTGCCAGCAGAACGGGACAGGGGTACGAGCAGTACTTC.

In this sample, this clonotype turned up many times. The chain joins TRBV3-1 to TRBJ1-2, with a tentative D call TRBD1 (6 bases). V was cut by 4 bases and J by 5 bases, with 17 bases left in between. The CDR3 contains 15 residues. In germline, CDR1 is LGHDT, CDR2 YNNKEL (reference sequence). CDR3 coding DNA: TGTGCCAGCAGCCCGGTGGGGGCGTTGGAATATGGCTACACCTTC. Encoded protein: CASSPVGALEYGYTF.